These 17 T cell receptor beta chains share one sample of origin, sequenced in a study of OX40 agonist ivuxolimab in advanced cancers. The repertoire was sequenced with immunoSEQ multiplex PCR; TCRdb's copy has only in-frame clones and lacks some. The sample carries 50,000 to 80,000 clones, roughly 89% recorded once. Sequencing was performed on CD4+ or CD8+ T cells sorted from blood, taken in a trial of the OX40 agonist ivuxolimab. The receptors were gathered from an adult with an advanced solid tumor such as melanoma, head and neck, liver or kidney cancer.

This chain uses TRBV2 with TRBJ2-5; TRBD2 aligns across 9 bases. Germline V gives CDR1 SNHLY, CDR2 FYNNEI. V shed 7 bases and J 4 bases; nucleotides not matched to a gene: 7. The CDR3 length is 14 residues. CDR3 sequence reads: CASKLAAGGETQYF. DNA of the CDR3: TGTGCCAGCAAATTGGCAGCGGGAGGAGAGACCCAGTACTTC.

A single count supports this clone. The chain combines TRBV23-1 with TRBJ1-5, with D unresolved. Being an ORF, TRBV23-1 has a function that is uncertain. This CDR3 contains 14 residues. V dropped 2 bases and J dropped 3 bases, with 8 bases sitting between them. CDR3 bases: TGCGCCAGCAGTCAAGTTCGGATCAATCAGCCCCAGCATTTT. Translating it yields CASSQVRINQPQHF.

The gene calls are TRBV19 and TRBJ2-2; the match to TRBD2 covers 8 bases. The CDR3 covers 15 residues. With V trimmed by 10 bases and J by 1 base, 8 bases remained unmatched. The germline CDR1 and CDR2 sequences are LNHDA and SQIVND (reference sequence). CDR3 sequence: CATRQLAGNTGELFF. CDR3 DNA: TGTGCCACCCGACAGCTAGCGGGGAACACCGGGGAGCTGTTTTTT.

The gene calls are TRBV28 and TRBJ2-4; no reliable D call. The V end was cut by 7 bases, the J end by 9 bases, with 16 bases between. The CDR3 consists of 13 residues. Looked up from germline, CDR1 is MDHEN and CDR2 is SYDVKM. As DNA, the CDR3 is TGTGCCAGCACACTCGGTGGTAGACGCATTCAGTACTTC. It yields the protein CASTLGGRRIQYF.

This clone was observed a few times. The chain is built from TRBV7-9 and TRBJ2-7, with 9 bases that match TRBD2. CDR3 length: 15 amino acids. Germline V gene sequence: CDR1 SEHNR, CDR2 FQNEAQ (reference sequence). V lost 2 bases to trimming and J lost 5 bases; unmatched junction nucleotides: 7. Here the CDR3 reads CASSLFGTSSDEQYF. The CDR3, as DNA: TGTGCCAGCAGCTTATTCGGGACTAGCAGCGACGAGCAGTACTTC.

This chain connects TRBV12-5 to TRBJ1-2; D perhaps matches TRBD1 (5 bases). Between the trimmed V and J ends, which lost 9 bases and 10 bases, there was a span of 15 bases. This CDR3 comprises 11 residues. Germline V lookup: CDR1 LGHNT, CDR2 FRNRAP. CDR3 residues: CASGLQAAYTF. CDR3 DNA sequence: TGTGCTAGCGGACTACAGGCTGCCTACACCTTC.

This clone was recorded only once. V and J are TRBV19 and TRBJ1-5, with D possibly matching TRBD1 (5 bases). The CDR3 has 13 amino acids. The germline gives CDR1 LNHDA, CDR2 SQIVND (reference sequence). Trimming removed 5 bases at V and 6 bases at J, with 11 bases between. CDR3 DNA sequence: TGTGCCAGTAGTCAAGGGGTGATTCAGCCCCAGCATTTT. Its protein is CASSQGVIQPQHF.

V and J are TRBV5-1 and TRBJ2-7; TRBD2 agrees at 10 bases. The CDR3 has 15 residues. V shed 0 bases, J shed 4 bases, and the junction held 4 bases outside the gene matches. Germline values: CDR1 SGHRS, CDR2 YFSETQ. Written as DNA, the CDR3 is TGCGCCAGCAGCTTGGAAGCGGGAGGGGGTTACGAGCAGTACTTC. Its protein is CASSLEAGGGYEQYF. Filled out from reference TRBV5-1 and TRBJ2-7, the complete variable domain reads KAGVTQTPRYLIKTRGQQVTLSCSPISGHRSVSWYQQTPGQGLQFLFEYFSETQRNKGNFPGRFSGRQFSNSRSEMNVSTLELGDSALYLCASSLEAGGGYEQYFGPGTRLTVT.

This clone was recorded once. One end of the junction varies from germline; a read error may be responsible. This chain links TRBV7-7 with TRBJ2-5; 10 nucleotides line up with TRBD1. Germline lookup yields CDR1 SSHAT and CDR2 FNYEAQ (reference sequence). The CDR3 is made up of 14 amino acids. For the CDR3, the DNA is TGTGCTAGCAGCCCTGGACAGGGGGGAGAGACCCAGTACTTC. It specifies CASSPGQGGETQYF.

The chain employs TRBV29-1 and TRBJ2-5; 11 nucleotides agree with TRBD2. Unmatched junction bases numbered 5, after V lost 7 bases and J lost 4 bases. The germline CDR1 and CDR2 sequences are SQVTM and ANQGSEA. This CDR3 has 13 amino acids. The DNA of the CDR3 is TGCAGCGCCTCTAGCGGGAGGAGAGAGACCCAGTACTTC. Its translation is CSASSGRRETQYF.

The chain is built from TRBV4-1 and TRBJ2-4; a possible D gene is TRBD1 (6 bases). The CDR3 spans 17 residues. Trimming pared 4 bases from V and 4 bases from J, leaving 20 bases between. Germline CDR1 reads MGHRA; CDR2 reads YSYEKL. CDR3 DNA sequence: TGCGCCAGCAGCCGTGGACAGCTGGGGGTGTCAAAAAACATTCAGTACTTC. Protein: CASSRGQLGVSKNIQYF.

The chain carries TRBV21-1 and TRBJ1-1; the D call TRBD1 from the table was never checked on the DNA. TRBV21-1 is a recognized pseudogene. The CDR3 totals 15 residues. Here the CDR3 DNA reads TGTGCCAGCAGCCCCGGGACAATAGGGAACACTGAAGCTTTCTTT. It codes for CASSPGTIGNTEAFF.

The chain has TRBV7-9 and TRBJ1-5; 7 positions match TRBD1. The germline gives CDR1 SEHNR, CDR2 FQNEAQ (reference sequence). V was clipped by 5 bases and J by 2 bases; unmatched bases: 9. The CDR3 contains 16 residues. The CDR3 sequence: CASSPGGRGGNQPQHF. The CDR3 coding sequence is TGTGCCAGCAGCCCAGGGGGGCGGGGCGGCAATCAGCCCCAGCATTTT.

The chain combines TRBV6-1 with TRBJ1-5; possible D gene TRBD1, 5 bases. The CDR3 has 15 residues. The V end lost 1 base, the J end lost 2 bases, and 9 bases lay between the germline ends. CDR1 MNHNS and CDR2 SASEGT come from the germline V gene. CDR3 sequence (DNA): TGTGCCAGCAGTGAAGTGTTGACAGGCAATCAGCCCCAGCATTTT. Translating it yields CASSEVLTGNQPQHF.

This sequence joins TRBV28 and TRBJ2-3; no definite D call. Trimming removed 6 bases from V and 2 bases from J, with 3 bases in between. In germline, CDR1 is MDHEN, CDR2 SYDVKM. The CDR3 totals 11 residues. The CDR3 bases are TGTGCCAGCAGATCCACAGATACGCAGTATTTT. Its translation is CASRSTDTQYF.

V and J are TRBV30 and TRBJ1-2; D call uncertain. The V end was cut by 5 bases, the J end by 4 bases, with 14 bases between. From germline, CDR1 is GTSNPN and CDR2 SVGIG (reference sequence). The CDR3 loop spans 13 amino acids. CDR3 in DNA: TGTGCCTGGTCCACGCCGGCGGGCTATGGCTACACCTTC. It encodes CAWSTPAGYGYTF.

This clone was seen more than once but under ten times. The rearrangement uses TRBV2 and TRBJ1-3; no clear D gene. The CDR3 contains 14 residues. Germline V gene data show CDR1 as SNHLY and CDR2 as FYNNEI. V lost 10 bases and J lost 0, with 13 bases in between. CDR3 region: CATLQEISGNTIYF. As DNA, the CDR3 is TGTGCCACCCTCCAGGAGATCTCTGGAAACACCATATATTTT.